The present TCR beta chain was sequenced within a study of T cell clonality in common variable immunodeficiency (dated by TCRdb to the mid-2010s). For sequencing, equivalent amounts of genomic DNA were input from CVID and control samples. For every sample, a 60 bp segment covering the rearranged TCRbeta CDR3 region was amplified and then sequenced. The immunoSEQ assay, a bias-corrected multiplex PCR with high-throughput sequencing, was employed for TCRbeta amplification. On the study's bioinformatics: Every unique nucleotide sequence counted as a clone and was annotated with V, D and J genes, copy number and frequency. Sequences were labeled productive if in frame, and non-productive if out of frame or containing stop codons. As previously described, clonality was computed from Shannon's entropy. The predicted amino acid sequences of productive clones were used to derive mean CDR3 Kyte-Doolittle hydropathy. Hierarchical clustering of scaled V gene usage was performed with the R hclust function using Manhattan distance and complete linkage. Clone sharing by CDR3 amino acid sequence was assessed by resampling 12 repertoires per group over 100 rounds. The repertoires were searched for 55 to 75 published EBV-specific and fewer than 250 published CMV-specific TCRbeta sequences. After two CVID samples that produced fewer than 10,000 sequences were dropped from the analysis, some 42 CVID repertoires remained. This immuneACCESS table, as held by TCRdb, lists in-frame sequences with V and J called but not all clones. Of the missing ones, under half trace to an unresolved V gene in checked studies; the others have no known cause. The D gene and trimming were derived from the DNA, and the V and J assignments and clone size from that table. The sample features some 25,000 clones, and none is a singleton. The ten top clones hold about 24% of the sample.

This clone was recorded many times. The antigen it recognizes is unknown. The read gets to within 3 residues of the CDR3 end, and the germline J gene fills in the rest. Overall study outcomes, separate from this receptor: Compared with healthy controls, CVID subjects showed increased TCRbeta clonality (t-test p = 0.018), a feature most characteristic of about a third of subjects. Reportedly, TCRbeta sequences from CVID had fewer deletions and N-nucleotide insertions, and highly modified clones with 13 or more V deletions were absent from CVID. The authors noted that sequencing repertoires of T cell subpopulations would be needed to clarify what caused the increased clonality in CVID. Differences among patients in the CVID cohort limited the correlations between repertoire features and clinical complications. CVID subjects shared fewer TCRbeta clones with each other than healthy controls did (p < 0.0001). Even though DNA input was the same, control samples had an average of about 90,000 unique sequences each, compared with approximately 32,000 in CVID samples.

Standard criteria, namely reduction of serum IgG, IgA and/or IgM below the normal range together with specific antibody deficiency, were applied for the diagnosis of CVID. The CVID group comprised some 44 subjects, 15 or so female and roughly 30 male, aged about 9 to 70 years with a mean age of 40. Predominantly Caucasian heritage was noted among both the CVID patients and the healthy controls. At the time of study participation, every CVID subject had been on replacement immunoglobulin therapy for at least one year. At blood collection, none of the CVID subjects was ill or on immunomodulatory or immunosuppressive medication. Heparinized peripheral whole blood samples of about 5 to 9 ml were collected from each donor. Genomic DNA from adults with common variable immune deficiency (CVID) and from healthy adult controls was the source for sequencing TCRbeta CDR3 repertoires. Diluted blood was density-centrifuged over Hypaque 1077 or Ficoll-Paque to isolate peripheral blood mononuclear cells. Genomic DNA was obtained from unsorted mononuclear cells through either Qiagen column purification or a centrifugation-based method.

The CDR3 covers 14 residues, taking in both the cysteine and the phenylalanine. Part of the CDR3 DNA is given, 33 bases translated from base 1. Cut back by 2 bases and 2 bases, the V and J ends lie 10 bases apart. CDR1 MNHEY and CDR2 SVGEGT were looked up in the germline V gene. In this chain, TRBV6-2 or TRBV6-3 is recombined with TRBJ2-7; tentative D gene TRBD2, with 5 bases matching. The TCR originated in a human donor with common variable immunodeficiency. Sequenced sample: peripheral blood mononuclear cells. The sequenced part of the CDR3 DNA is TGTGCCAGCAGTTACGTGGACTTCACCTACGAG. It translates as CASSYVDFTYE. From start to end, the CDR3 is CASSYVDFTYEQYF.